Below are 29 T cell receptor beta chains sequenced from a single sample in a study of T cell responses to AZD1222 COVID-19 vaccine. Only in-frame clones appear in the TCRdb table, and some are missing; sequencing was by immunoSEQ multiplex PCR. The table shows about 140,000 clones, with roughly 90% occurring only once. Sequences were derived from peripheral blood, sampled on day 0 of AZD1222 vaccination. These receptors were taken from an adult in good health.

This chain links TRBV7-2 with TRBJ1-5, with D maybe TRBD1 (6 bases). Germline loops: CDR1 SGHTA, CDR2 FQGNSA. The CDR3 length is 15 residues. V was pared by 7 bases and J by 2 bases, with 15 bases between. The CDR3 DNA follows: TGTGCCAGCACTCCGGGGGGGCCTGGCAATCAGCCCCAGCATTTT. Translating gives CASTPGGPGNQPQHF.

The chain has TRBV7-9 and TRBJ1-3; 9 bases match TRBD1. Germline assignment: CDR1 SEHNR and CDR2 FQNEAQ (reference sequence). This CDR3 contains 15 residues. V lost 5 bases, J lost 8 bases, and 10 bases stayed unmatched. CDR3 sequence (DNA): TGTGCCAGCAGCAATTCAGGGGGACAGGGATACACCATATATTTT. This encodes CASSNSGGQGYTIYF.

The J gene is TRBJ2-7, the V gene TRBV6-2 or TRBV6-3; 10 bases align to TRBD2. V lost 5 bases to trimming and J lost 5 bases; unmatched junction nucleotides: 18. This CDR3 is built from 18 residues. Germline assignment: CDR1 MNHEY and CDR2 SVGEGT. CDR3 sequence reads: CASSRLLAGVFLQDEQYF. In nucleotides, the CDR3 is TGTGCCAGCAGTCGTCTGCTAGCGGGAGTTTTTCTGCAAGACGAGCAGTACTTC.

In DNA form, the CDR3 reads TGTGCCTGGAGTGCCCCCGTGGCGGGGTTCCCCGAAGCTTTCTTT. Its translation is CAWSAPVAGFPEAFF. V gene TRBV30 combines with J gene TRBJ1-1, with D hard to call. Germline V gene sequence: CDR1 GTSNPN, CDR2 SVGIG (reference sequence). This CDR3 spans 15 amino acids. Trimming cost V 1 base and J 8 bases, with 20 bases left between them.

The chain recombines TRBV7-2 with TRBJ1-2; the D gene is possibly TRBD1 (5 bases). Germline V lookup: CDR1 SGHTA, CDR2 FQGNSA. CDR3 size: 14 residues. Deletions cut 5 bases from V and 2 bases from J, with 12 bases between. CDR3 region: CASSPVGQNYGYTF. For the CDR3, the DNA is TGTGCCAGCAGCCCAGTGGGGCAGAACTATGGCTACACCTTC.

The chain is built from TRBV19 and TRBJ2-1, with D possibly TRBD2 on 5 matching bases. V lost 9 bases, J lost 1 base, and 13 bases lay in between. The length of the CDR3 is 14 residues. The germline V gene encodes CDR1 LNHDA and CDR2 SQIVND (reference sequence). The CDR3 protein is CASAPLVSYNEQFF. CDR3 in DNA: TGTGCCAGCGCCCCACTAGTTTCCTACAATGAGCAGTTCTTC.

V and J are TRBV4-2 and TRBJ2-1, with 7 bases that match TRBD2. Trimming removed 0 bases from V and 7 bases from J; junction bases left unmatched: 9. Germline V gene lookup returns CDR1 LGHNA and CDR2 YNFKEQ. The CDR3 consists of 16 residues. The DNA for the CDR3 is TGTGCCAGCAGCCAAGATAGGAGCGGGGCACGGAATGAGCAGTTCTTC. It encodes CASSQDRSGARNEQFF.

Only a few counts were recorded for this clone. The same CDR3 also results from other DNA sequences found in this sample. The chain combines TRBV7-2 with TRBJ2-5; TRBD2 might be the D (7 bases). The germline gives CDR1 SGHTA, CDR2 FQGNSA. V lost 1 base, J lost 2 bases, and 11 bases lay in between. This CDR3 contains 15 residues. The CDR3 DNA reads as TGTGCCAGCAGCTTAGGAGGGGGGGGGCAAGAGACCCAGTACTTC. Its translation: CASSLGGGGQETQYF. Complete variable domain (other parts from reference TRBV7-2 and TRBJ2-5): GAGVSQSPSNKVTEKGKDVELRCDPISGHTALYWYRQSLGQGLEFLIYFQGNSAPDKSGLPSDRFSAERTGGSVSTLTIQRTQQEDSAVYLCASSLGGGGQETQYFGPGTRLLVL.

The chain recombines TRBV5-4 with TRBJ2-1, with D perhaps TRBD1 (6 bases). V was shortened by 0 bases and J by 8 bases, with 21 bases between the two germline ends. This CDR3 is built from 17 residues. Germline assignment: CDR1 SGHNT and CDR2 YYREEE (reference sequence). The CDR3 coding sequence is TGTGCCAGCAGCTTGGGGGACAAGGCGGGCCGTGGACATGAGCAGTTCTTC. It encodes CASSLGDKAGRGHEQFF.

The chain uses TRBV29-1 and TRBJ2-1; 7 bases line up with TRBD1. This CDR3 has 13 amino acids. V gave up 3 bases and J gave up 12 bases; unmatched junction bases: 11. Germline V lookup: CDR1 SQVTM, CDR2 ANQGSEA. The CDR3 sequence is CSVDVGGEVGQFF. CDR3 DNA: TGCAGCGTTGACGTAGGGGGCGAGGTGGGGCAGTTCTTC.

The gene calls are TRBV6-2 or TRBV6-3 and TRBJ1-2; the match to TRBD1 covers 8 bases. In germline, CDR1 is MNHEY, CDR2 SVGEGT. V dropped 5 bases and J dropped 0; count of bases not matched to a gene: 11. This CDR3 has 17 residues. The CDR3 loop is CASSRRDRRLTNYGYTF. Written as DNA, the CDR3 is TGTGCCAGCAGTCGTCGGGACAGGAGATTAACTAACTATGGCTACACCTTC.

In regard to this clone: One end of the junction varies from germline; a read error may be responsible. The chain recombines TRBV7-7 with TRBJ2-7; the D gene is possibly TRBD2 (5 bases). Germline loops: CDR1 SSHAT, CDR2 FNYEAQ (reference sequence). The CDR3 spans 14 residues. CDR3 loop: CASSLGLGVYEQYF. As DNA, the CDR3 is TGTGCTAGCAGCTTAGGGCTGGGAGTCTACGAGCAGTACTTC.

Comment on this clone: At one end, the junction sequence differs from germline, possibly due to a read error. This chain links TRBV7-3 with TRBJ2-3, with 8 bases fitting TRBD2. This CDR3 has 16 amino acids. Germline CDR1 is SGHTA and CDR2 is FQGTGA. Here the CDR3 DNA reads TGTGCTAGCAGCTCCCGCGGGGTAGCGGGACGAGATACGCAGTATTTT. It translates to CASSSRGVAGRDTQYF.

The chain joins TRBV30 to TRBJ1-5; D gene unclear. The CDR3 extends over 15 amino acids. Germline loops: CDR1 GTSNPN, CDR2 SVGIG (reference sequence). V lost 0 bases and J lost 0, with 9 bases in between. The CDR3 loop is CAWSVRGYSNQPQHF. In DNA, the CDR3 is TGTGCCTGGAGTGTACGGGGTTATAGCAATCAGCCCCAGCATTTT.

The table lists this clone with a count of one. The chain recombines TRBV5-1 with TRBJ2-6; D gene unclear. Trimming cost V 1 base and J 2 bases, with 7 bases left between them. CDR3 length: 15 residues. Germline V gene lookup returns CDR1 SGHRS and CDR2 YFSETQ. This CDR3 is CASSLSGTGANVLTF. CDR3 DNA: TGCGCCAGCAGCTTGTCTGGGACTGGGGCCAACGTCCTGACTTTC.

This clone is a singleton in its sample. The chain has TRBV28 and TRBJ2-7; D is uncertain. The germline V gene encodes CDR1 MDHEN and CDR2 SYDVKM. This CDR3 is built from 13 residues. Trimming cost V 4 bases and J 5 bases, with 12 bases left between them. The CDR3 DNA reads TGTGCCAGCAGTTCCCCCTCCGAAGACGAGCAGTACTTC. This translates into CASSSPSEDEQYF.

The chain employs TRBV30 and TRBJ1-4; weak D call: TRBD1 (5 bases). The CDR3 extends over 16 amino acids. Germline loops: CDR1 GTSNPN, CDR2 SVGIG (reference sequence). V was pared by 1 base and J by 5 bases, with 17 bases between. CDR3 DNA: TGTGCCTGGAGTGGGTCTGTGTCAGGGACGAATGAAAAACTGTTTTTT. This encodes CAWSGSVSGTNEKLFF.

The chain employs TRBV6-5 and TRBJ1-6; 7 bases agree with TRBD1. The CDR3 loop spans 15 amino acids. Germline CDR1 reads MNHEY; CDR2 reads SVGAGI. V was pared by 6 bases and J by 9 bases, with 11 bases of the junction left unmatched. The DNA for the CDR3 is TGTGCCAGCAGCCCGATGACAGGGATTGGTTCACCCCTCCACTTT. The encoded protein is CASSPMTGIGSPLHF.

The CDR3 is CASSTWGASTDTQYF. The DNA of the CDR3 is TGTGCCAGTAGTACGTGGGGGGCCTCCACAGATACGCAGTATTTT. This chain links TRBV19 with TRBJ2-3; D possibly uses TRBD1 or TRBD2 (6 bases each). CDR3 length: 15 amino acids. Looked up from germline, CDR1 is LNHDA and CDR2 is SQIVND (reference sequence). Trimming took 4 bases from V and 2 from J, leaving 13 bases between them.

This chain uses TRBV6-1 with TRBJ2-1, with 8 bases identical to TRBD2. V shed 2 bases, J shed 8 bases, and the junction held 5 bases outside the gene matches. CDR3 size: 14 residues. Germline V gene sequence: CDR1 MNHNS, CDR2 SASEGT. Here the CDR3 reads CASSETGGVYEQFF. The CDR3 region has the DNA TGTGCCAGCAGTGAAACCGGGGGGGTGTATGAGCAGTTCTTC.

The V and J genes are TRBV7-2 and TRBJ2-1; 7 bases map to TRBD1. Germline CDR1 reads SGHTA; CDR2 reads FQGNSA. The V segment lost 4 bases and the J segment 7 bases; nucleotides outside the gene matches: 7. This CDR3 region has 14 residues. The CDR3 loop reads CASSSGQIRNEQFF. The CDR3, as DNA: TGTGCCAGCAGCTCGGGACAGATTCGTAATGAGCAGTTCTTC.

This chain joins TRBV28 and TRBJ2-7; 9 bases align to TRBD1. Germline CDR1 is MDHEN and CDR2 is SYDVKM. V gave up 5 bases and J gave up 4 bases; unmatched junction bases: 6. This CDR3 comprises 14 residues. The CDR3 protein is CASSVGGQGYEQYF. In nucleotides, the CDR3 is TGTGCCAGCAGTGTTGGGGGACAGGGATACGAGCAGTACTTC.

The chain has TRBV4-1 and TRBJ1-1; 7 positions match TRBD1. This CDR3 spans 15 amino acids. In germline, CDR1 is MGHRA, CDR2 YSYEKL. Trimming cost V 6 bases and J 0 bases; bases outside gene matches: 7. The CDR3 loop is CASSPRTGLNTEAFF. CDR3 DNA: TGCGCCAGCAGTCCTCGGACAGGTTTGAACACTGAAGCTTTCTTT.

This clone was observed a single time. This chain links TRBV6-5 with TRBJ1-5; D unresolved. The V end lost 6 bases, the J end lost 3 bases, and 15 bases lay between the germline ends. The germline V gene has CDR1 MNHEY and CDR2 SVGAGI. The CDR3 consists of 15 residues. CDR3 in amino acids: CASSGETSNNQPQHF. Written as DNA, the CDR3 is TGTGCCAGCAGCGGGGAAACATCCAACAATCAGCCCCAGCATTTT.

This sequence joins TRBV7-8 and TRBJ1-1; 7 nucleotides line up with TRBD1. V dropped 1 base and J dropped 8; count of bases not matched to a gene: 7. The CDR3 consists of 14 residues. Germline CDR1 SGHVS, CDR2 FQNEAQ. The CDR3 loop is CASSLEAGGAEAFF. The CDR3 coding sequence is TGTGCCAGCAGCTTAGAAGCAGGGGGTGCGGAAGCTTTCTTT. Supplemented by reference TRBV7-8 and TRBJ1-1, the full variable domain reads GAGVSQSPRYKVAKRGQDVALRCDPISGHVSLFWYQQALGQGPEFLTYFQNEAQLDKSGLPSDRFFAERPEGSVSTLKIQRTQQEDSAVYLCASSLEAGGAEAFFGQGTRLTVV.

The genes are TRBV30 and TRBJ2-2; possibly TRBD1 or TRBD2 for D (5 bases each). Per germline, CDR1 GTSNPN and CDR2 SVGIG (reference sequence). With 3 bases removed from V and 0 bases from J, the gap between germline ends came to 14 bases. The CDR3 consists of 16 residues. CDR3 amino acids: CAWRRKGTTNTGELFF. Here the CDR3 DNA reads TGTGCCTGGAGGCGGAAGGGGACCACGAACACCGGGGAGCTGTTTTTT.

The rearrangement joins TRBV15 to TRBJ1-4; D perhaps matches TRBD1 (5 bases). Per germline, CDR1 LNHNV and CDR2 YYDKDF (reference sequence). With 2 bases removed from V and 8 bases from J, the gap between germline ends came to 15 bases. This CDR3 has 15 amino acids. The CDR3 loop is CATSRSGAGLEKLFF. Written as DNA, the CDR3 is TGTGCCACCAGCAGATCCGGGGCGGGTTTGGAAAAACTGTTTTTT.

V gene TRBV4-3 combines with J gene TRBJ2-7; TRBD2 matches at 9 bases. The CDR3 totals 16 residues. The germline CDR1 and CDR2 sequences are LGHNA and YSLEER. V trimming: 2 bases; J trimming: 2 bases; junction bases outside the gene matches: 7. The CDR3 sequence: CASSQKSSGAPYEQYF. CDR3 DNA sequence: TGCGCCAGCAGCCAAAAGTCTAGCGGGGCCCCCTACGAGCAGTACTTC.

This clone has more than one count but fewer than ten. The CDR3: CASSSTGGPYGYTF. The CDR3 DNA follows: TGTGCCAGCAGTTCCACAGGGGGGCCCTATGGCTACACCTTC. The rearrangement uses TRBV28 and TRBJ1-2; 8 bases agree with TRBD1. CDR1 and CDR2 (germline): MDHEN, SYDVKM. The CDR3 extends over 14 amino acids. The V gene end was trimmed by 4 bases and the J gene end by 4 bases; junction bases not matched to a gene: 5.